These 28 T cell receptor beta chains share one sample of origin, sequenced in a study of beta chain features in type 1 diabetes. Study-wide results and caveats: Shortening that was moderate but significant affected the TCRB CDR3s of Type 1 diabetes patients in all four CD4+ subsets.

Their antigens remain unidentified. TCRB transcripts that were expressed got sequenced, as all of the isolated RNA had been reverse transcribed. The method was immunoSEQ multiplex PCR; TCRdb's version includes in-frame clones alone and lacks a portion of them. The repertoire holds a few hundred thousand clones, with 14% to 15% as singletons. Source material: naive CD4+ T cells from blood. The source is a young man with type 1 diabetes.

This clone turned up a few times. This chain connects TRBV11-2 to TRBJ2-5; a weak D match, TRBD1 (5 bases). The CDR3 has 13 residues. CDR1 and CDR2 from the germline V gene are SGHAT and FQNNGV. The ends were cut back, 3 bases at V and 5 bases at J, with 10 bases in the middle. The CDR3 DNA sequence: TGTGCCAGCAGCTTCAGGGTGGGGGAGACCCAGTACTTC. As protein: CASSFRVGETQYF.

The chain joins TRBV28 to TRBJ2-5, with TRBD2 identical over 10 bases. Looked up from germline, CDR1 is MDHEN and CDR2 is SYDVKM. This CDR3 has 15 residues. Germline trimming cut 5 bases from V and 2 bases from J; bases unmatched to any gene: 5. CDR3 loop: CASSGSGGGQETQYF. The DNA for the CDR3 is TGTGCCAGCAGTGGAAGCGGGGGGGGACAAGAGACCCAGTACTTC.

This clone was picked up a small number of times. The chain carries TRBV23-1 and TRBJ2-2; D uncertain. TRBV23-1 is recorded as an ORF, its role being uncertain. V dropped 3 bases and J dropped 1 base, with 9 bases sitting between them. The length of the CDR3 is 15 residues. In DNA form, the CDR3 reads TGCGCCAGCAGTCAGGTTCCGGGGAACACCGGGGAGCTGTTTTTT. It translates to CASSQVPGNTGELFF.

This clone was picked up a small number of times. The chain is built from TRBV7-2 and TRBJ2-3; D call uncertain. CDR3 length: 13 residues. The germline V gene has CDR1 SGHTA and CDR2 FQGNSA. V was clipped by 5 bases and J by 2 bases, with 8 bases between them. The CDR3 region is CASSPYFTDTQYF. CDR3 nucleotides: TGTGCCAGCAGCCCTTACTTCACAGATACGCAGTATTTT.

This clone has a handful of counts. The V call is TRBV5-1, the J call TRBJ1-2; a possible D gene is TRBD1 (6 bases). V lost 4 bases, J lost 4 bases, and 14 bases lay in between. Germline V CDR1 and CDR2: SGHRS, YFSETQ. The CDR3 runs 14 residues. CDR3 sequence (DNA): TGCGCCAGCAGCGAGCAGGGGACGGGCTATGGCTACACCTTC. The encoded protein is CASSEQGTGYGYTF.

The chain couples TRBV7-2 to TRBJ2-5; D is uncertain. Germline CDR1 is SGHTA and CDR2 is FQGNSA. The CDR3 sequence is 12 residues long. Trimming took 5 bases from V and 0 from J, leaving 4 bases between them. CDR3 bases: TGTGCCAGCAGCCCGTACCAAGAGACCCAGTACTTC. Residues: CASSPYQETQYF. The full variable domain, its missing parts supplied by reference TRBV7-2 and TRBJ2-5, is GAGVSQSPSNKVTEKGKDVELRCDPISGHTALYWYRQSLGQGLEFLIYFQGNSAPDKSGLPSDRFSAERTGGSVSTLTIQRTQQEDSAVYLCASSPYQETQYFGPGTRLLVL.

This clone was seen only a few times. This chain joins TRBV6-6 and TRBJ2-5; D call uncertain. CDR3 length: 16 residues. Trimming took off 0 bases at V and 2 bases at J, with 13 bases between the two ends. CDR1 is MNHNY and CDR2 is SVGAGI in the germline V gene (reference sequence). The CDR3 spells CASSYSKQPAQETQYF. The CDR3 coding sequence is TGTGCCAGCAGTTACTCGAAACAGCCAGCTCAAGAGACCCAGTACTTC.

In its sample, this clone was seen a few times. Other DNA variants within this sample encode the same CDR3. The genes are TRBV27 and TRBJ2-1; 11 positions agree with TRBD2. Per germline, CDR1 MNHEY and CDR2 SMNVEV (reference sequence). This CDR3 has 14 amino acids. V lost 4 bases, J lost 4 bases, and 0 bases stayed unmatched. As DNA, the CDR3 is TGTGCCAGCAGTTCTAGCGGGAGGTACAATGAGCAGTTCTTC. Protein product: CASSSSGRYNEQFF.

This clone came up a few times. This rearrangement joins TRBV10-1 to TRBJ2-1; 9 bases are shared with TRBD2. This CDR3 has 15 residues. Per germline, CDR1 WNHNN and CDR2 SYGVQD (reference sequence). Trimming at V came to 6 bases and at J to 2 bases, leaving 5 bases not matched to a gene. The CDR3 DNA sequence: TGCGCCAGCAGCGTGGGACTAGCAGCCTACAATGAGCAGTTCTTC. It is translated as CASSVGLAAYNEQFF.

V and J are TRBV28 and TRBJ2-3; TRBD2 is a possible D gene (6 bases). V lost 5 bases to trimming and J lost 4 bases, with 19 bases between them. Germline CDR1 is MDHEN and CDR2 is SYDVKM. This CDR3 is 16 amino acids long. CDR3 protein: CASSDRELNGPDTQYF. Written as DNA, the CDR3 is TGTGCCAGCAGTGACCGGGAGCTGAATGGCCCAGATACGCAGTATTTT.

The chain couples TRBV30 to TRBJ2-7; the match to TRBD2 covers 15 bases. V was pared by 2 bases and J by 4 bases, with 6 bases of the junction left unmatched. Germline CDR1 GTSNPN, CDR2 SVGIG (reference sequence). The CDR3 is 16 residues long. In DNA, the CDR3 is TGTGCCTGGAGTCGGACTAGCGGGGGGGCGGAATACGAGCAGTACTTC. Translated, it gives CAWSRTSGGAEYEQYF. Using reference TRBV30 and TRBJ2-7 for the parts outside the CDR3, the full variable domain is SQTIHQWPATLVQPVGSPLSLECTVEGTSNPNLYWYRQAAGRGLQLLFYSVGIGQISSEVPQNLSASRPQDRQFILSSKKLLLSDSGFYLCAWSRTSGGAEYEQYFGPGTRLTVT.

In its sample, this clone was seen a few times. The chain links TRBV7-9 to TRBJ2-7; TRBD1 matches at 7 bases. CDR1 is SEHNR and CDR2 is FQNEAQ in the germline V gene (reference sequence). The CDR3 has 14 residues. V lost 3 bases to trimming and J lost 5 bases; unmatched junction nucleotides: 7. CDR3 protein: CASSFQGDWDEQYF. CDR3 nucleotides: TGTGCCAGCAGCTTCCAGGGGGATTGGGACGAGCAGTACTTC.

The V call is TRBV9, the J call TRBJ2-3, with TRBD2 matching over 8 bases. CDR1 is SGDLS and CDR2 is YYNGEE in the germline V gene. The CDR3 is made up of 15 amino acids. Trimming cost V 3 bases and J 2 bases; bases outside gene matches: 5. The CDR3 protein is CASSARGGDTDTQYF. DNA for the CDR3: TGTGCCAGCAGCGCTCGGGGGGGAGACACAGATACGCAGTATTTT. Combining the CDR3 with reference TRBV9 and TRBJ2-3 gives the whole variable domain DSGVTQTPKHLITATGQRVTLRCSPRSGDLSVYWYQQSLDQGLQFLIQYYNGEERAKGNILERFSAQQFPDLHSELNLSSLELGDSALYFCASSARGGDTDTQYFGPGTRLTVL.

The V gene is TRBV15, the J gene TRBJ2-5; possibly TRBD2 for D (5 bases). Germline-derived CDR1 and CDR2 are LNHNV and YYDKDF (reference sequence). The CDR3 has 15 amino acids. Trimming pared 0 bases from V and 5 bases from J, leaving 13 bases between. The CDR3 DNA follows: TGTGCCACCAGCAGAGATCTAGCCCCCGCGGAGACCCAGTACTTC. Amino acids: CATSRDLAPAETQYF.

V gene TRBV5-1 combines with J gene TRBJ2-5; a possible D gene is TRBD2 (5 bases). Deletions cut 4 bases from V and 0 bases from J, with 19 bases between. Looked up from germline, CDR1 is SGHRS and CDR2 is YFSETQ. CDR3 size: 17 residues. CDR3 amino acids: CASSTQLAHYYQETQYF. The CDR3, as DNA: TGCGCCAGCAGCACCCAATTAGCGCACTACTACCAAGAGACCCAGTACTTC.

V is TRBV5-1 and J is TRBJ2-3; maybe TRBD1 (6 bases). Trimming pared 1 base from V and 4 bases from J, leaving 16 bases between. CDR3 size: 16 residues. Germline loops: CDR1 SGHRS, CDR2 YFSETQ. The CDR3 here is CASSLNSRGEPDTQYF. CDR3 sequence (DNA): TGCGCCAGCAGCTTGAATTCCAGGGGAGAGCCAGATACGCAGTATTTT.

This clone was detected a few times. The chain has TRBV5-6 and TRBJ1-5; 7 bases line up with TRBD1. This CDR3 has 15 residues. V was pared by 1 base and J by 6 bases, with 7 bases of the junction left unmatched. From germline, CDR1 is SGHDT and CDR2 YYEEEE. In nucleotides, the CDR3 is TGTGCCAGCAGCTTGATGCAGGGGGTTGTTCAGCCCCAGCATTTT. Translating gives CASSLMQGVVQPQHF.

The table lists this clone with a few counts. The CDR3 protein is CASTPGLAENTGELFF. Written as DNA, the CDR3 is TGTGCCAGCACACCAGGACTAGCGGAGAACACCGGGGAGCTGTTTTTT. This chain uses TRBV9 with TRBJ2-2, with 10 bases lining up with TRBD2. The CDR3 runs to 16 residues. From germline, CDR1 is SGDLS and CDR2 YYNGEE. With 6 bases clipped from V and 1 base from J, the junction kept 6 bases outside the gene matches.

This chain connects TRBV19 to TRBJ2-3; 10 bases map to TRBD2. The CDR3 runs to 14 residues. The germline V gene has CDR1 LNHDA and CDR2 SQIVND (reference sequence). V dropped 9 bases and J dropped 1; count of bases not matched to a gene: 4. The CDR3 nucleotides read TGTGCCAGCTTTGGGACTAGCGGCACAGATACGCAGTATTTT. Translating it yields CASFGTSGTDTQYF. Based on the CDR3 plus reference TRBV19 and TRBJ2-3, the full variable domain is DGGITQSPKYLFRKEGQNVTLSCEQNLNHDAMYWYRQDPGQGLRLIYYSQIVNDFQKGDIAEGYSVSREKKESFPLTVTSAQKNPTAFYLCASFGTSGTDTQYFGPGTRLTVL.

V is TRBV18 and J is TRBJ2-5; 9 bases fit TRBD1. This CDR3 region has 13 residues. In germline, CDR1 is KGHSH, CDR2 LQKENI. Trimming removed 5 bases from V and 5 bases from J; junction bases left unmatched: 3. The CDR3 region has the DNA TGTGCCAGCTCAGCGGACAGGGGTGAGACCCAGTACTTC. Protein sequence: CASSADRGETQYF.

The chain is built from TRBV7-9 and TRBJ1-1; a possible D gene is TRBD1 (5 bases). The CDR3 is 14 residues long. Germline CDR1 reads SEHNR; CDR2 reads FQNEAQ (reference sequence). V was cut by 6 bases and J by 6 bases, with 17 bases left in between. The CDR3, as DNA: TGTGCCAGCAGTCCAGGGCAGCTTGTGGCTGAAGCTTTCTTT. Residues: CASSPGQLVAEAFF.

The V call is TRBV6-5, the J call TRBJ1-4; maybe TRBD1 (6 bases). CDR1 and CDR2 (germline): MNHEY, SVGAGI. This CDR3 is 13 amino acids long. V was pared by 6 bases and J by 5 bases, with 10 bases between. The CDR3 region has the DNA TGTGCCAGCAGACTGGGACACAATGAAAAACTGTTTTTT. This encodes CASRLGHNEKLFF.

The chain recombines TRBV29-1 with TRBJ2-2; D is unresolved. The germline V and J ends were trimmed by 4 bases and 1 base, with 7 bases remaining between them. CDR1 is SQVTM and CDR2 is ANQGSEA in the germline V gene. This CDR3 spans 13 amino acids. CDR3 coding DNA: TGCAGCGTTGCGGTGAGGAACACCGGGGAGCTGTTTTTT. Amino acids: CSVAVRNTGELFF.

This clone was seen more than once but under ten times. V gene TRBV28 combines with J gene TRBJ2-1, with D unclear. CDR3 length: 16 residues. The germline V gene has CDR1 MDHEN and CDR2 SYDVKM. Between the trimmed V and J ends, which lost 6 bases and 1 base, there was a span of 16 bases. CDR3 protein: CASRSGPATSYNEQFF. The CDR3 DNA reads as TGTGCCAGCAGATCGGGTCCAGCAACATCCTACAATGAGCAGTTCTTC.

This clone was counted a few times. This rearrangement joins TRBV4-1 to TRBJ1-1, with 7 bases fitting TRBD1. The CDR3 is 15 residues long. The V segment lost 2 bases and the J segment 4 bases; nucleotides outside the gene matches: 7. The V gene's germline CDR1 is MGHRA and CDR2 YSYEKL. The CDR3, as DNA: TGCGCCAGCAGCCAACCACGACAGGGAGGCACTGAAGCTTTCTTT. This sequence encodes CASSQPRQGGTEAFF.

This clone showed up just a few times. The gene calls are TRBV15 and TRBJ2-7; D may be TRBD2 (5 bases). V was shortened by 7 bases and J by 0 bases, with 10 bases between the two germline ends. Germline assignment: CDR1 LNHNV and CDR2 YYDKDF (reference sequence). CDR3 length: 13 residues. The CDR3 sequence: CATKDGNSYEQYF. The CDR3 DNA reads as TGTGCCACCAAGGACGGGAACTCCTACGAGCAGTACTTC. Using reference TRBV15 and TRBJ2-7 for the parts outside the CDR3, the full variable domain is DAMVIQNPRYQVTQFGKPVTLSCSQTLNHNVMYWYQQKSSQAPKLLFHYYDKDFNNEADTPDNFQSRRPNTSFCFLDIRSPGLGDTAMYLCATKDGNSYEQYFGPGTRLTVT.

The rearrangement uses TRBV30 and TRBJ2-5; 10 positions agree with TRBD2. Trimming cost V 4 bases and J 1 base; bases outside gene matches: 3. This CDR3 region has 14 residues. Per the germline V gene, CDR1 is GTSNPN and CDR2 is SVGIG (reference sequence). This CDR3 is CAWNSGGSQETQYF. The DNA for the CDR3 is TGTGCCTGGAATAGCGGGGGGTCCCAAGAGACCCAGTACTTC.

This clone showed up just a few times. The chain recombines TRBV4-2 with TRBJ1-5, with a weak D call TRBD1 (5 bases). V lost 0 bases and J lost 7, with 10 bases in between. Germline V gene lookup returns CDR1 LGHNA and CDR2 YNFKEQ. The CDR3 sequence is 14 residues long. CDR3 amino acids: CASSQDTGSQPQHF. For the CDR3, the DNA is TGTGCCAGCAGCCAAGATACAGGTAGCCAGCCCCAGCATTTT.